The 29 T cell receptor beta chains reported below all come from one sample, sequenced in a study of beta chain features in type 1 diabetes. Broader study findings: Type 1 diabetes patients had moderately but significantly shorter TCRB CDR3s in all four CD4+ subsets.

As every portion of the isolated RNA was reverse transcribed, the sequencing read expressed TCRB transcripts. Only in-frame clones appear in the TCRdb table, and some are missing; sequencing was by immunoSEQ multiplex PCR. The data show tens of thousands of clones, around 65% seen once. No antigen is known for these receptors. The sequenced material came from stem cell memory CD4+ T cells from blood. The receptors come from a middle-aged woman with type 1 diabetes.

The chain combines TRBV7-2 with TRBJ2-1; the D gene is possibly TRBD1 (6 bases). Germline CDR1 SGHTA, CDR2 FQGNSA. The CDR3 is made up of 15 amino acids. Trimming removed 5 bases from V and 0 bases from J, with 11 bases in between. The CDR3 loop reads CASSPQGSSYNEQFF. The CDR3 coding sequence is TGTGCCAGCAGCCCGCAGGGGAGCTCCTACAATGAGCAGTTCTTC.

The chain recombines TRBV28 with TRBJ2-1, with 8 bases that match TRBD2. Germline values: CDR1 MDHEN, CDR2 SYDVKM. The CDR3 is 15 amino acids. V lost 7 bases to trimming and J lost 6 bases; unmatched junction nucleotides: 11. The CDR3 DNA follows: TGTGCCAGCAACCGGGGGGGGTTAGGTTTCAATGAGCAGTTCTTC. Its translation: CASNRGGLGFNEQFF.

The chain is built from TRBV11-3 and TRBJ1-2; 9 bases align to TRBD1. Unmatched junction bases numbered 4, after V lost 2 bases and J lost 6 bases. The germline gives CDR1 SGHNT, CDR2 YENEEA. CDR3 length: 14 amino acids. In DNA, the CDR3 is TGTGCCAGCAGCTTACAACAGGGGGCGGATGGCTACACCTTC. Its protein product is CASSLQQGADGYTF.

This clone came up once. The chain is built from TRBV19 and TRBJ2-1; D remains unclear. This CDR3 spans 14 amino acids. The germline V gene has CDR1 LNHDA and CDR2 SQIVND (reference sequence). Trimming cost V 4 bases and J 7 bases, with 14 bases left between them. The CDR3 loop is CASSTRHLINEQFF. The DNA of the CDR3 is TGTGCCAGTAGTACCCGACACCTGATAAATGAGCAGTTCTTC.

The chain has TRBV5-1 and TRBJ2-5; possibly TRBD2 for D (6 bases). Looked up from germline, CDR1 is SGHRS and CDR2 is YFSETQ. There are 15 residues in the CDR3. V lost 0 bases and J lost 5, with 14 bases in between. The CDR3 nucleotides read TGCGCCAGCAGCTTGGGGCAGCCGGGGGAGGAGACCCAGTACTTC. This translates into CASSLGQPGEETQYF.

The chain has TRBV6-5 and TRBJ2-3; TRBD1 matches at 7 bases. The junction had 4 bases not matched to a gene; V was cut back by 5 bases and J by 5 bases. The germline gives CDR1 MNHEY, CDR2 SVGAGI. This CDR3 is 13 amino acids long. CDR3 sequence reads: CASSGPGGDTQYF. The CDR3, as DNA: TGTGCCAGCAGTGGCCCAGGGGGAGATACGCAGTATTTT.

This sequence joins TRBV7-2 and TRBJ1-6, with a weak D call TRBD1 (6 bases). V lost 2 bases to trimming and J lost 9 bases, with 14 bases between them. The germline V gene has CDR1 SGHTA and CDR2 FQGNSA. This CDR3 has 15 amino acids. The CDR3 region is CASSLSQGISSPLHF. The CDR3 DNA reads as TGTGCCAGCAGCTTATCACAGGGTATTAGTTCACCCCTCCACTTT.

CDR3 nucleotides: TGTGCCACCAGCAGCGGGAGGACAACAATGAATGAGCAGTTCTTC. Its translation: CATSSGRTTMNEQFF. The rearrangement links TRBV15 to TRBJ2-1; TRBD2 matches 7 bases. Germline CDR1 reads LNHNV; CDR2 reads YYDKDF (reference sequence). The V and J ends lost 3 bases and 7 bases, in that order; junction bases with no gene match: 9. CDR3 length: 15 residues.

V usage is TRBV28 and J usage is TRBJ1-5; 9 nucleotides line up with TRBD1. The V segment lost 7 bases and the J segment 4 bases; nucleotides outside the gene matches: 8. The CDR3 covers 15 residues. Germline CDR1 is MDHEN and CDR2 is SYDVKM. The CDR3, as DNA: TGTGCCAGCACCGACGGACAGGGGAGAAATCAGCCCCAGCATTTT. As protein: CASTDGQGRNQPQHF.

The genes are TRBV5-1 and TRBJ2-1; TRBD1 aligns across 9 bases. The CDR3 extends over 16 amino acids. CDR1 is SGHRS, CDR2 YFSETQ, per germline. J lost 7 bases, V lost 4 bases, and 12 bases had no gene match. DNA for the CDR3: TGCGCCAGCAGCGCCAACAGGGGGCAAATGGCAAATGAGCAGTTCTTC. Its translation is CASSANRGQMANEQFF.

This clone came up a few times. The V call is TRBV11-2, the J call TRBJ2-3; 11 nucleotides agree with TRBD1. This CDR3 region has 15 residues. V was clipped by 5 bases and J by 5 bases; unmatched bases: 6. Germline values: CDR1 SGHAT, CDR2 FQNNGV. CDR3 in DNA: TGTGCCAGCAGCACCCGGGACAGGGGGAAAGATACGCAGTATTTT. Protein sequence: CASSTRDRGKDTQYF. The full variable domain, with the rest looked up from reference TRBV11-2 and TRBJ2-3, is EAGVAQSPRYKIIEKRQSVAFWCNPISGHATLYWYQQILGQGPKLLIQFQNNGVVDDSQLPKDRFSAERLKGVDSTLKIQPAKLEDSAVYLCASSTRDRGKDTQYFGPGTRLTVL.

V is TRBV4-3 and J is TRBJ2-3, with D uncertain. Germline V CDR1 and CDR2: LGHNA, YSLEER. V was pared by 0 bases and J by 4 bases, with 14 bases between. The CDR3 runs to 16 residues. The CDR3 region is CASSQDLPNLADTQYF. In nucleotides, the CDR3 is TGCGCCAGCAGCCAAGATCTGCCCAATCTAGCAGATACGCAGTATTTT.

This chain connects TRBV7-8 to TRBJ2-3; D is uncertain. CDR3 size: 13 residues. Germline-derived CDR1 and CDR2 are SGHVS and FQNEAQ. V was shortened by 6 bases and J by 4 bases, with 11 bases between the two germline ends. The CDR3, as DNA: TGTGCCAGCAGACCCACTACCGCAGATACGCAGTATTTT. As protein: CASRPTTADTQYF.

This clone showed up just a few times. One junction end disagrees with the germline gene, perhaps due to a read error. This sample includes further DNA sequences coding for the same CDR3. The chain has TRBV4-1 and TRBJ1-5; D is unresolved. Germline V CDR1 and CDR2: MGHRA, YSYEKL. The CDR3 sequence is 13 residues long. This chain's CDR3 is CASSQDPNQPQHF. The CDR3 bases are TGTGCCAGCAGCCAAGATCCTAATCAGCCCCAGCATTTT.

This chain uses TRBV7-8 with TRBJ2-5, with TRBD2 as a possible D gene (6 bases). This CDR3 region has 13 residues. In germline, CDR1 is SGHVS, CDR2 FQNEAQ. Trimming pared 2 bases from V and 5 bases from J, leaving 9 bases between. The CDR3 region has the DNA TGTGCCAGCAGCTTACAGCGGGCGGAGACCCAGTACTTC. Amino acids: CASSLQRAETQYF.

This clone has a single count. The chain combines TRBV7-9 with TRBJ1-5; 8 nucleotides align to TRBD1. The CDR3 covers 14 residues. The germline CDR1 and CDR2 sequences are SEHNR and FQNEAQ (reference sequence). J lost 9 bases, V lost 5 bases, and 9 bases had no gene match. This CDR3 is CASSPQGAPAPQHF. In DNA form, the CDR3 reads TGTGCCAGCAGCCCCCAGGGGGCCCCTGCGCCCCAGCATTTT. Looking up the rest from reference TRBV7-9 and TRBJ1-5 gives the full variable domain: DTGVSQNPRHKITKRGQNVTFRCDPISEHNRLYWYRQTLGQGPEFLTYFQNEAQLEKSRLLSDRFSAERPKGSFSTLEIQRTEQGDSAMYLCASSPQGAPAPQHFGDGTRLSIL.

The rearrangement links TRBV5-5 to TRBJ1-5; D is possibly TRBD1 (5 bases). The CDR3 sequence is 14 residues long. V was trimmed by 0 bases and J by 5 bases, leaving 9 bases between them. Germline CDR1 reads SGHKS; CDR2 reads YYEKEE (reference sequence). The CDR3, as DNA: TGTGCCAGCAGCTTGGACGGGGGTCATCAGCCCCAGCATTTT. This encodes CASSLDGGHQPQHF.

This chain links TRBV18 with TRBJ1-5; no definite D call. The V end was cut by 4 bases, the J end by 3 bases, with 4 bases between. The CDR3 is 12 amino acids. Per the germline V gene, CDR1 is KGHSH and CDR2 is LQKENI. CDR3 sequence: CASSQLNQPQHF. CDR3 bases: TGTGCCAGCTCACAACTCAATCAGCCCCAGCATTTT.

The V call is TRBV7-2, the J call TRBJ2-2, with D perhaps TRBD1 (5 bases). The CDR3 consists of 13 residues. Trimming took off 2 bases at V and 4 bases at J, with 5 bases between the two ends. Germline assignment: CDR1 SGHTA and CDR2 FQGNSA. The CDR3 DNA reads as TGTGCCAGCAGCTTAAGGGGCACCGGGGAGCTGTTTTTT. Amino acid sequence: CASSLRGTGELFF.

The rearrangement uses TRBV6-6 and TRBJ2-3; maybe TRBD2 (5 bases). CDR3 size: 12 residues. Per germline, CDR1 MNHNY and CDR2 SVGAGI (reference sequence). The germline V and J ends were trimmed by 6 bases and 6 bases, with 10 bases remaining between them. DNA of the CDR3: TGTGCCAGCAGCCACGGGGAGGATACGCAGTATTTT. It codes for CASSHGEDTQYF.

V gene TRBV11-2 combines with J gene TRBJ2-7; 10 bases fit TRBD2. The length of the CDR3 is 13 residues. In germline, CDR1 is SGHAT, CDR2 FQNNGV. V lost 6 bases to trimming and J lost 3 bases; unmatched junction nucleotides: 2. The DNA of the CDR3 is TGTGCCAGCAGACTAGCGGGGAGCTACGAGCAGTACTTC. It is translated as CASRLAGSYEQYF. The entire variable domain, with the rest obtained from reference TRBV11-2 and TRBJ2-7, is as follows: EAGVAQSPRYKIIEKRQSVAFWCNPISGHATLYWYQQILGQGPKLLIQFQNNGVVDDSQLPKDRFSAERLKGVDSTLKIQPAKLEDSAVYLCASRLAGSYEQYFGPGTRLTVT.

The chain combines TRBV14 with TRBJ1-1; 11 nucleotides line up with TRBD1. Germline loops: CDR1 SGHDN, CDR2 FVKESK. The CDR3 extends over 15 amino acids. The ends lost 4 bases at V and 4 bases at J; junction bases unmatched: 5. The CDR3 nucleotides are TGTGCCAGCAGCCGGACAGGGGGCGTGGGCACTGAAGCTTTCTTT. Its translation: CASSRTGGVGTEAFF.

The chain is built from TRBV25-1 and TRBJ1-6, with D uncertain. CDR3 length: 15 residues. The V and J ends lost 7 bases and 3 bases respectively, with 13 bases between them. Germline V gene lookup returns CDR1 MGHDK and CDR2 SYGVNS. CDR3 protein: CASTVRENYNSPLHF. The DNA for the CDR3 is TGTGCCAGCACCGTCCGGGAAAACTATAATTCACCCCTCCACTTT.

The rearrangement joins TRBV7-8 to TRBJ2-7; 8 positions agree with TRBD1. Per the germline V gene, CDR1 is SGHVS and CDR2 is FQNEAQ. The CDR3 consists of 15 residues. V was pared by 2 bases and J by 5 bases, with 8 bases of the junction left unmatched. CDR3 amino acids: CASSLFGQGAHEQYF. CDR3 sequence (DNA): TGTGCCAGCAGCTTATTCGGCCAGGGGGCCCACGAGCAGTACTTC.

As DNA, the CDR3 is TGTGCCAGCTCACCACTCGCCGATAAACTAGCGGGAGACGAGCAGTACTTC. Protein sequence: CASSPLADKLAGDEQYF. V is TRBV18 and J is TRBJ2-7; TRBD2 matches 11 bases. The CDR3 spans 17 residues. CDR1 and CDR2 (germline): KGHSH, LQKENI. V lost 1 base, J lost 5 bases, and 10 bases stayed unmatched. The variable domain in full, completed from reference TRBV18 and TRBJ2-7, reads NAGVMQNPRHLVRRRGQEARLRCSPMKGHSHVYWYRQLPEEGLKFMVYLQKENIIDESGMPKERFSAEFPKEGPSILRIQQVVRGDSAAYFCASSPLADKLAGDEQYFGPGTRLTVT.

V gene TRBV7-9 combines with J gene TRBJ1-1; D is undetermined. Trimming left V 5 bases short and J 0 bases short, with 13 bases between. Germline V gene data show CDR1 as SEHNR and CDR2 as FQNEAQ (reference sequence). This CDR3 spans 15 amino acids. This CDR3 is CASSQVLQMNTEAFF. DNA of the CDR3: TGTGCCAGCAGCCAAGTTTTACAAATGAACACTGAAGCTTTCTTT. Full variable domain (missing parts from reference TRBV7-9 and TRBJ1-1): DTGVSQNPRHKITKRGQNVTFRCDPISEHNRLYWYRQTLGQGPEFLTYFQNEAQLEKSRLLSDRFSAERPKGSFSTLEIQRTEQGDSAMYLCASSQVLQMNTEAFFGQGTRLTVV.

V gene TRBV5-4 combines with J gene TRBJ2-7; 7 positions match TRBD2. Trimming removed 4 bases from V and 2 bases from J; junction bases left unmatched: 9. The CDR3 contains 15 residues. Germline-derived CDR1 and CDR2 are SGHNT and YYREEE (reference sequence). In DNA, the CDR3 is TGTGCCAGCAGCCAAAGTAGCGGGCCTGCCTACGAGCAGTACTTC. It specifies CASSQSSGPAYEQYF.

The J gene is TRBJ1-1, the V gene TRBV19; D gene unclear. The CDR3 runs 13 residues. Trimming shortened V by 6 bases and J by 0 bases, and 8 bases separated the two germline ends. Germline V gene sequence: CDR1 LNHDA, CDR2 SQIVND (reference sequence). The CDR3 reads CASRYGVNTEAFF. The DNA for the CDR3 is TGTGCCAGTAGATACGGGGTGAACACTGAAGCTTTCTTT.

This chain joins TRBV30 and TRBJ2-5; D is uncertain. The CDR3 has 13 amino acids. Trimming removed 0 bases from V and 2 bases from J, with 7 bases in between. From germline, CDR1 is GTSNPN and CDR2 SVGIG (reference sequence). CDR3 nucleotide sequence: TGTGCCTGGAGTGTTTTACAGCAAGAGACCCAGTACTTC. Translating it yields CAWSVLQQETQYF. Full variable domain (outside the CDR3, taken from reference TRBV30 and TRBJ2-5): SQTIHQWPATLVQPVGSPLSLECTVEGTSNPNLYWYRQAAGRGLQLLFYSVGIGQISSEVPQNLSASRPQDRQFILSSKKLLLSDSGFYLCAWSVLQQETQYFGPGTRLLVL.